The sequence of this T cell receptor (beta chain) was determined in a study of blood T cell repertoires in COVID-19. As for the study in general: Samples came from the United States, Italy and Spain, spanning acute and convalescent COVID-19. T cells, B-cell-depleted T cells, or PBMCs supplied cDNA or gDNA.

Germline CDR1 is MDHEN and CDR2 is SYDVKM. Trimming took 2 bases from V and 3 from J; bases not matched to a gene: 4. The CDR3 is 14 amino acids. The authors' processing: Amplified reference gene primers provided the basis for estimating nucleated cell counts. The assay was immunoSEQ multiplex PCR, and TCRdb's table has in-frame clones only and misses some. That table supplies the V and J calls and clone size; D and trimming were determined from the DNA. Of about 180,000 clones listed, approximately 83% are singletons. This chain uses TRBV28 with TRBJ2-7; the match to TRBD2 covers 7 bases. Sequencing was carried out using peripheral blood. This TCR derives from a man in his fifties or sixties with acute or convalescent COVID-19. In DNA, the CDR3 is TGTGCCAGCAGTTTAGGGGGGGGAGACTACGAGCAGTACTTC. This sequence encodes CASSLGGGDYEQYF.